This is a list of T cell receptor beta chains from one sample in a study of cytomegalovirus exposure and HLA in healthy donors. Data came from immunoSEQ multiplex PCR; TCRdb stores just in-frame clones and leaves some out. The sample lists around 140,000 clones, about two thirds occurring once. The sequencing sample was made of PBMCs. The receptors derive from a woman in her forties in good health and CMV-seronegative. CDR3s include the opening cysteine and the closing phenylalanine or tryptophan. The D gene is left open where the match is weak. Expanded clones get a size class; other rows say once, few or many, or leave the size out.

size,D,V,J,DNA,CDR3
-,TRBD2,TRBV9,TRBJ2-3,TGTGCCAGCAGCGTAGCGTGGGGGGGGATAAGAGATACGCAGTATTTT,CASSVAWGGIRDTQYF
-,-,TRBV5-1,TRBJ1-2,TGCGCCAGCAGCACCAGGACTCCGGCTAACTATGGCTACACCTTC,CASSTRTPANYGYTF
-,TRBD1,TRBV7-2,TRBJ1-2,TGTGCCAGCAGAAGGGGGCAGGCCGGCCTTGGCTATGGCTACACCTTC,CASRRGQAGLGYGYTF
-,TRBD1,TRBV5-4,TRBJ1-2,TGTGCCAGCAGCTTCGACAGGGGGCCCTATGGCTACACCTTC,CASSFDRGPYGYTF
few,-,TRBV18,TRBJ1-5,TGTGCCAGCTCACCATCTATTAATCAGCCCCAGCATTTT,CASSPSINQPQHF
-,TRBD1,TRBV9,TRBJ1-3,TGTGCCAGCAGTCATACCGGGACAGGGGCCCTTGGAAACACCATATATTTT,CASSHTGTGALGNTIYF
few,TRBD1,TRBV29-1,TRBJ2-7,TGCAGCGGGGGACAGGGGAGGGAGCAGTACTTC,CSGGQGREQYF
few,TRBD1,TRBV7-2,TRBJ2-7,TGTGCCAGCAGCCCAAGCGGGACAGGGGCCTACGAGCAGTACTTC,CASSPSGTGAYEQYF
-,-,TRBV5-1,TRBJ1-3,TGCGCCAGCAGCTTTGGGCAACAAAACACCATATATTTT,CASSFGQQNTIYF
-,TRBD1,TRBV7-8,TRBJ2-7,TGTGCCAGCAGCTCTTACCGGGACAGGGAAGAGCAGTACTTC,CASSSYRDREEQYF
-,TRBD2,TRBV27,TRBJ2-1,TGTGCCAGCAGTTTATCCAGGACCCCGGGGGGTGAGCAGTTCTTC,CASSLSRTPGGEQFF
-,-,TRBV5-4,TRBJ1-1,TGTGCCAGCAGCTTAACACGCACTGAAGCTTTCTTT,CASSLTRTEAFF
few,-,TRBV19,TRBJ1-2,TGTGCCAGTAGTCCCGGGCGGGACCGCTATGGCTACACCTTC,CASSPGRDRYGYTF
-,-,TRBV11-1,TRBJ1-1,TGTGCCAGCAGCTTACGCTGGGGGGGGAACACTGAAGCTTTCTTT,CASSLRWGGNTEAFF
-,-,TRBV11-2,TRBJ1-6,TGTGCCAGCAGCATCACAGAGAATTCACCCCTCCACTTT,CASSITENSPLHF
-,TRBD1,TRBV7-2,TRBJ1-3,TGTGCCAGCAGCCTAGGACAGGCTGGAAACACCATATATTTT,CASSLGQAGNTIYF
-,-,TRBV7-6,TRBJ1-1,TGTGCCAGCAGCTTAGGGGTCCAGGGTGGGGAAGCTTTCTTT,CASSLGVQGGEAFF
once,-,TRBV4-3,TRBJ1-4,TGCGCCAGCAGCCAAAGGGTGGTCTTTCAGGGTTCTAATGAAAAACTGTTTTTT,CASSQRVVFQGSNEKLFF
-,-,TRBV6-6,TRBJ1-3,TGTGCCAGCAGCTCCGGACAGTCTGGAAACACCATATATTTT,CASSSGQSGNTIYF
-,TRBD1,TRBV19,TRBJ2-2,TGTGCCAGTAGTCTAACCCGGACAGGGGCTTACACCGGGGAGCTGTTTTTT,CASSLTRTGAYTGELFF
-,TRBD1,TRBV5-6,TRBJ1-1,TGTGCCAGCAGCTCGACAGGGTCCCGGACTGAAGCTTTCTTT,CASSSTGSRTEAFF
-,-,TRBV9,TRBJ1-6,TGTGCCAGCAGCCCTTGGGGGGTCGATTCACCCCTCCACTTT,CASSPWGVDSPLHF
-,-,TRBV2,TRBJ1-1,TGTGCCAGCAAAGAGGGGGGGATACGGAACACTGAAGCTTTCTTT,CASKEGGIRNTEAFF
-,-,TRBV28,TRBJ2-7,TGTGCCAGCAACGGGGACTCCTACGAGCAGTACTTC,CASNGDSYEQYF
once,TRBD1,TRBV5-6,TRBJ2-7,TGTGCCAGCAGCTTACCGGGACAGGGGTCCTACGAGCAGTACTTC,CASSLPGQGSYEQYF
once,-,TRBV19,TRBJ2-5,TGTGCCAGTAGTATAGATCATGGGGCCCAAGAGACCCAGTACTTC,CASSIDHGAQETQYF
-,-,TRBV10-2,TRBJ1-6,TGCGCCAGCAGTGAGTCGGCAGGTCGCTCACCCCTCCACTTT,CASSESAGRSPLHF
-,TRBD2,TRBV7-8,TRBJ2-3,TGTGCCAGCAGCACCCGAGAGACTAGCGGGGCCACAGATACGCAGTATTTT,CASSTRETSGATDTQYF
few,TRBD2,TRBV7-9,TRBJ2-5,TGTGCCAGCAGCTCCCGAGGGGTTCCAAGGGAGGGCCAGTACTTC,CASSSRGVPREGQYF
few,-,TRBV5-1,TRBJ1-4,TGCGCCAGCAGCTTTGGGTCCGGGGGTGAAAAACTGTTTTTT,CASSFGSGGEKLFF
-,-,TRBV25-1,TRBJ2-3,TGTGCCAGCAGTGAAGAGTGGGCCACAGATACGCAGTATTTT,CASSEEWATDTQYF
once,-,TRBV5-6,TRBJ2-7,TGTGCCAGCAGCCGCTCAGGGGCTCCCTCGAACGAGCAGTACTTC,CASSRSGAPSNEQYF
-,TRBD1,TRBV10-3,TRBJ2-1,TGTGCCATCAGTGACCGAGGACAGGGCTTCTCCTACAATGAGCAGTTCTTC,CAISDRGQGFSYNEQFF
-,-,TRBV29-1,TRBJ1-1,TGCAGCGTTGAAATCGGGCTTGGGGCCACTGAAGCTTTCTTT,CSVEIGLGATEAFF
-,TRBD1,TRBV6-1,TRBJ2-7,TGTGCCAGCAGTGAAACCCGGACAGGGCAGTACGAGCAGTACTTC,CASSETRTGQYEQYF
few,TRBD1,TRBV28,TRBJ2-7,TGTGCCAGCAATAGTCCGGCGGCAGGGGGATCCGAGCAGTACTTC,CASNSPAAGGSEQYF
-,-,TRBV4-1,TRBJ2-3,TGCGCCAGCAGCCAAGAGGAGCGTCTCACAGATACGCAGTATTTT,CASSQEERLTDTQYF
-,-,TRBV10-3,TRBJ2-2,TGTGCCATCAGTGAGTACAGGACGAACACCGGGGAGCTGTTTTTT,CAISEYRTNTGELFF
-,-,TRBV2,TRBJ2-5,TGTGCCAGCAACCCGGGGTGGGCCCAGTACTTC,CASNPGWAQYF
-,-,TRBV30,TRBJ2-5,TGTGCCTGGGCCCGGGAGACCCAGTACTTC,CAWARETQYF
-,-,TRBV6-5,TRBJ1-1,TGTGCCAGCAGTTACGGCGACAGGCGCACTGAAGCTTTCTTT,CASSYGDRRTEAFF
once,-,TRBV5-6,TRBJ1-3,TGTGCCAGCAGCTGGGGCCCGAGGAGCTCTGGAAACACCATATATTTT,CASSWGPRSSGNTIYF
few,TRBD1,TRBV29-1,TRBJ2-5,TGCAGCGTCAGGGGGTCCGGAGAGACCCAGTACTTC,CSVRGSGETQYF
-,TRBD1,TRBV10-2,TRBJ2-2,TGCGCCAGCAGTAGCCGGGACAGCAACACCGGGGAGCTGTTTTTT,CASSSRDSNTGELFF
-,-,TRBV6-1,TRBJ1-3,TGTGCCAGCAACGCCGGAGGGCAGTCTGGAAACACCATATATTTT,CASNAGGQSGNTIYF
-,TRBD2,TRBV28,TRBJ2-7,TGTGCCAGCAGTTTACCGGGACTAGCGGGGTCTCCTTACGAGCAGTACTTC,CASSLPGLAGSPYEQYF
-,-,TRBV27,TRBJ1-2,TGTGCCAGCAGCCTTGAGGGAAGCTATGGCTACACCTTC,CASSLEGSYGYTF
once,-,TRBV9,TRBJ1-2,TGTGCCAGCAGCGTAGACCGGAGCCGGGACTATGGCTACACCTTC,CASSVDRSRDYGYTF
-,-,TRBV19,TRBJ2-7,TGTGCCAGTAGTATATCAACTTTCTCCTACGAGCAGTACTTC,CASSISTFSYEQYF
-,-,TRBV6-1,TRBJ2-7,TGTGCCAGCAGGATTACCCAGAACTCCTACGAGCAGTACTTC,CASRITQNSYEQYF
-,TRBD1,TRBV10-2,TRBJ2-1,TGCGCCAGCAGGCCGGCGACAGGGAATGAGCAGTTCTTC,CASRPATGNEQFF
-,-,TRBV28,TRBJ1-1,TGTGCCAGCAGTTTGATCCGGAAATCCTTCAGGGCGAACACTGAAGCTTTCTTT,CASSLIRKSFRANTEAFF
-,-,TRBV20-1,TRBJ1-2,TGCAGTGCTAGTTCCCTTTATGGCTACACCTTC,CSASSLYGYTF